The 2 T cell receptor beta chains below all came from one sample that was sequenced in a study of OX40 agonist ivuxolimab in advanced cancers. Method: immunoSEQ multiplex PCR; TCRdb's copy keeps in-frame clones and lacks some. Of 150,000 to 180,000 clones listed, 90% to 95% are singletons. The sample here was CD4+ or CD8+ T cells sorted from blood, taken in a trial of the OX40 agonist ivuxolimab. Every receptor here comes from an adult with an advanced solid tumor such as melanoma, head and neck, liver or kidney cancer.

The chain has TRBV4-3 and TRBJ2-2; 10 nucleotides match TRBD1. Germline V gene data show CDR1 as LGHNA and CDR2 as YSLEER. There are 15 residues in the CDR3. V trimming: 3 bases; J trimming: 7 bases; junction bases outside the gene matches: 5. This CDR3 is CASSQGTGAGGELFF. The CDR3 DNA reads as TGCGCCAGCAGCCAGGGGACAGGGGCTGGCGGGGAGCTGTTTTTT.

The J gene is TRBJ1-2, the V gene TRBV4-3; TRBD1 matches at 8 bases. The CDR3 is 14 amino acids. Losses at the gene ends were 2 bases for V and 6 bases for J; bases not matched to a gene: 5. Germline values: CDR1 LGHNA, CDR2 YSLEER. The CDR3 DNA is TGCGCCAGCAGCCAACCCAGGGGGCTCAATGGCTACACCTTC. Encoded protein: CASSQPRGLNGYTF.